A selection of T cell receptor beta chains follows, all from one sample in a study of regulatory T cells in long-lasting Graves disease. TCRdb recomputed calls from the multiplex PCR reads with MiXCR, one row per CDR3 protein. The profile covers 580,000 or so distinct CDR3 sequences, with 16% appearing a single time and 9.5% to 15% taken by the ten largest. These data were also filed under a second study, of T cells in Graves' hyperthyroidism and ophthalmopathy.

The source material was peripheral blood mononuclear cells (PBMCs), sampled at new diagnosis, from a patient treated with antithyroid drugs. These receptors were collected from a man aged 18 to 29 with Graves disease. CDR3s include the opening cysteine and the closing phenylalanine or tryptophan. D genes are given only for firm matches. Size values are once, few and many counts, or a class for expanded clones, and some rows have none.

>TRBV29-1|TRBD1|many|TRBJ1-1
TGCAGCGCGGGACAGGGGAACACTGAAGCTTTCTTT
CSAGQGNTEAFF
>TRBV28|TRBD1|many|TRBJ2-3
TGTGCCAGCAGCCCGGGGGCAGGGGGCAGGTACCTCCGTAGCACAGATACGCAGTATTTT
CASSPGAGGRYLRSTDTQYF
>TRBV20-1|-|-|TRBJ1-5
TGCAGTGCACTTACCGTCAGGGGCAATCAGCCCCAGCATTTT
CSALTVRGNQPQHF
>TRBV7-2|-|few|TRBJ2-1
TGTGCCAGCAGCTTAGAGACCCGAAAACAGTTCTTC
CASSLETRKQFF
>TRBV6-1|-|-|TRBJ2-1
TGTGCCAGCAGTCGGGACTTTAGCTCCTACAATGAGCAGTTCTTC
CASSRDFSSYNEQFF
>TRBV28|TRBD1|many|TRBJ1-1
TGTGCCAGCAGGCTCATCACTCTAGCAGGGGGAACTGAAGCTTTCTTT
CASRLITLAGGTEAFF
>TRBV10-3|-|many|TRBJ2-3
TGTGCCACCAGATTGTCGGCAGCAACAGATACGCAGTATTTT
CATRLSAATDTQYF
>TRBV20-1|-|few|TRBJ2-4
TGCAGTGCTAGGTTGACGGGGGCCGCCGGAAACATTCAGTACTTC
CSARLTGAAGNIQYF
>TRBV20-1|TRBD2|-|TRBJ2-7
TGCAGTGCTAACCCCTGGGGGGGTTTCTACGAGCAGTACTTC
CSANPWGGFYEQYF
>TRBV5-1|-|many|TRBJ2-5
TGCGCCAGCAGCCCTCAGAAACTTCAAGAGACCCAGTACTTC
CASSPQKLQETQYF
>TRBV20-1|TRBD2|-|TRBJ2-3
TGCAGTGCTTTAGGACTAGCGGGAGGGGGCCCAGATACGCAGTATTTT
CSALGLAGGGPDTQYF
>TRBV28|-|few|TRBJ2-2
TGTGCCAGCAGTTCGGCCGCGGCGGGGAACACCGGGGAGCTGTTTTTT
CASSSAAAGNTGELFF
>TRBV29-1|TRBD2|many|TRBJ2-3
TGCAGCGCCCGGCGGGGGCAGCATGACACGGGAGGGGGGTATTTT
CSARRGQHDTGGGYF
>TRBV11-2|-|-|TRBJ2-1
TGTGCCAGCAGCCCCGCTCGCGGGTACGCCTCCTACAATGAGCAGTTCTTC
CASSPARGYASYNEQFF
>TRBV5-1|-|-|TRBJ1-1
TGCGCCAGCAGCTGGGGTAAGAGTAGGGACACTGAAGCTTTCTTT
CASSWGKSRDTEAFF
>TRBV19|-|once|TRBJ1-2
TGTGCCAGTAGTATGGAATGGGAACCAGGCTACACCTTC
CASSMEWEPGYTF
>TRBV20-1|TRBD1|few|TRBJ1-2
TGCAGTGCTTTGACAGGGGGCGAGCATGGCTACACCTTC
CSALTGGEHGYTF
>TRBV7-9|TRBD2|many|TRBJ2-3
TGTGCCAGCAGCTCTAGCGGGAGCCGTACGCAGTATTTT
CASSSSGSRTQYF
>TRBV3-1|-|-|TRBJ1-5
TGTGCCAGCAGCCGAGGGGCTCAGCCCCAGCATTTT
CASSRGAQPQHF
>TRBV10-3|-|-|TRBJ2-3
TGTGCCATCAGTGAGTCTGGGACTAGCACAGATACGCAGTATTTT
CAISESGTSTDTQYF
>TRBV20-1|-|-|TRBJ1-6
TGCAGTGCTAGACGGGACGGTGAAAGCTCCTATAATTCACCCCTCCACTTT
CSARRDGESSYNSPLHF
>TRBV5-6|-|-|TRBJ2-1
TGTGCCAGCAGCTTTGCGGCGGGAATATATGAGCAGTTCTTC
CASSFAAGIYEQFF
>TRBV6-2/TRBV6-3|TRBD2|-|TRBJ2-1
TGTGCCAGCAGTTACGGGACTAGGGACCAGCAGTTCTTC
CASSYGTRDQQFF
>TRBV9|TRBD2|-|TRBJ2-7
TGTGCCAGCAGCCGGGGGCTAGCGGGAGTCAGGGAGCAGTACTTC
CASSRGLAGVREQYF
>TRBV5-1|-|few|TRBJ1-6
TGCGCCAGCAGCTTGGATCGGGACACCGCTTCACCCCTCCACTTT
CASSLDRDTASPLHF
>TRBV5-1|-|many|TRBJ2-1
TGCGCCAGCAGTGTGGAGAGCTCCTACAATGAGCAGTTCTTC
CASSVESSYNEQFF
>TRBV3-1|-|-|TRBJ2-2
TGTGCCAGCAGCCAAGAGCGCCTAGTAACCGCCGGGGAGCTGTTTTTT
CASSQERLVTAGELFF
>TRBV3-1|-|many|TRBJ2-5
TGTGCCAGCAGCCAAGTTGATAGCGGCCCCCAAGAGACCCAGTACTTC
CASSQVDSGPQETQYF
>TRBV20-1|TRBD2|many|TRBJ2-1
TGCAGTGCTAGAGACCTAGCGGCAAGCTCCTACAATGAGCAGTTCTTC
CSARDLAASSYNEQFF
>TRBV7-8|-|-|TRBJ2-2
TGTGCCAGCACCGACGTACTAGCTAGCGGGGAGCTGTTTTTT
CASTDVLASGELFF
>TRBV6-2/TRBV6-3|-|many|TRBJ2-5
TGTGCCAGCAGTCAGACTATAGGTCTGGGAGAGACCCAGTACTTC
CASSQTIGLGETQYF
>TRBV5-1|-|few|TRBJ1-3
TGCGCCAGCAGCTTGGTGGGGCGAGGAAACACCATATATTTT
CASSLVGRGNTIYF
>TRBV18|TRBD1|few|TRBJ2-2
TGTGCCAGCTCACCATCTACAGGGGCGAACACCGGGGAGCTGTTTTTT
CASSPSTGANTGELFF
>TRBV3-1|TRBD1|many|TRBJ2-7
TGTGCCAGCAGCCAGTTCGACAGGGCACCCTCCTACGAGCAGTACTTC
CASSQFDRAPSYEQYF
>TRBV19|TRBD1|-|TRBJ2-3
TGTGCCAGCCGACAGGGGATTAGCACAGATACGCAGTATTTT
CASRQGISTDTQYF
>TRBV3-1|-|many|TRBJ2-7
TGTGCCAGCAGCCAAGTACGGGGCCGCTACGAGCAGTACTTC
CASSQVRGRYEQYF
>TRBV9|TRBD1|many|TRBJ1-4
TGTGCCAGCAGCGCGGACAGGGGCGGTGAAAAACTGTTTTTT
CASSADRGGEKLFF
>TRBV19|TRBD2|many|TRBJ2-7
TGTGCCAGTAGGCTAGCGGAGGGCCCCTCCTACGAGCAGTACTTC
CASRLAEGPSYEQYF
>TRBV18|TRBD1|-|TRBJ1-1
TGTGCCAGCTCAATTCCGGGACAGGGGGCTGAAGCTTTCTTT
CASSIPGQGAEAFF
>TRBV10-3|-|many|TRBJ2-1
TGTGCCACCGGCCTAAATTACAATGAGCAGTTCTTC
CATGLNYNEQFF
>TRBV7-8|-|many|TRBJ2-2
TGTGCCAGCAGCTTAGGCCCAGGAATGACGAACACCGGGGAGCTGTTTTTT
CASSLGPGMTNTGELFF
>TRBV2|TRBD2|many|TRBJ2-5
TGTGCCAGGGGGGTGGGACTAGCGGGAGTAGGAGAGACCCAGTACTTC
CARGVGLAGVGETQYF
>TRBV3-1|TRBD2|few|TRBJ2-2
TGTGCCAGCAGCCTGGGACTAGCGGTGGATTTTGGCGGGGAGCTGTTTTTT
CASSLGLAVDFGGELFF
>TRBV29-1|TRBD2|few|TRBJ2-1
TGCAGCGTCAGATATCGTTTCCTTAGCGGGAGGGCCTCCTACAATGAGCAGTTCTTC
CSVRYRFLSGRASYNEQFF
>TRBV6-1|-|few|TRBJ1-4
TGTGCCAGCGGGGGGGGCGCAAAACTGTTTTTT
CASGGGAKLFF
>TRBV18|TRBD2|-|TRBJ2-3
TGTGCCAGCTCCTTGGGACTAGCGGGAGGCGCAGTGTTGGATACGCAGTATTTT
CASSLGLAGGAVLDTQYF
>TRBV7-3|TRBD1|few|TRBJ2-1
TGTGCCAGCAGCGCTACAGGGGGAACTTCCAATGAGCAGTTCTTC
CASSATGGTSNEQFF
>TRBV5-1|TRBD2|many|TRBJ2-1
TGCGCCAGCAGCTGGGGGACTAGCGGGAGAAATGAGCAGTTCTTC
CASSWGTSGRNEQFF
>TRBV7-9|-|-|TRBJ1-1
TGTGCCAGCAGTCAACTCAGTGGGGGGCCAGACACTGAAGCTTTCTTT
CASSQLSGGPDTEAFF